This T cell receptor (beta chain) emerged from a study of OX40 agonist ivuxolimab in advanced cancers. The table came from immunoSEQ multiplex PCR; TCRdb's copy has only in-frame clones and leaves some out. In the table there are more than 80,000 clones, 90% to 95% of which are singletons. CDR1 and CDR2 (germline): MDHEN, SYDVKM. Trimming shortened V by 7 bases and J by 1 base, and 30 bases separated the two germline ends. The CDR3 is made up of 20 amino acids. V gene TRBV28 combines with J gene TRBJ2-3; D perhaps matches TRBD1 (5 bases). This clonotype was obtained from an adult with an advanced solid tumor such as melanoma, head and neck, liver or kidney cancer. Source: CD4+ or CD8+ T cells sorted from blood, taken in a trial of the OX40 agonist ivuxolimab. The CDR3 region has the DNA TGTGCCAGCACCCCAGGTGGCTACCCCAGGTCCTTAGGGGGCACAGATACGCAGTATTTT. Amino acids: CASTPGGYPRSLGGTDTQYF.